Listed here are 8 T cell receptor beta chains from one sample, sequenced in a study of blood T cell repertoires in COVID-19. TCRdb keeps only in-frame clones here, not all; method: immunoSEQ multiplex PCR. The sample carries around 70,000 clones, 86% recorded once. Material for sequencing was peripheral blood. The receptors come from a man aged 50-60 years with acute or convalescent COVID-19.

The chain links TRBV11-3 to TRBJ2-7; TRBD1 agrees at 11 bases. Germline trimming cut 8 bases from V and 6 bases from J; bases unmatched to any gene: 6. Per the germline V gene, CDR1 is SGHNT and CDR2 is YENEEA. This CDR3 has 13 amino acids. The CDR3 region is CASRGQGGGEQYF. CDR3 bases: TGTGCCAGCCGGGGACAGGGGGGAGGCGAGCAGTACTTC. Full variable domain (remainder filled in from reference TRBV11-3 and TRBJ2-7): EAGVVQSPRYKIIEKKQPVAFWCNPISGHNTLYWYLQNLGQGPELLIRYENEEAVDDSQLPKDRFSAERLKGVDSTLKIQPAELGDSAVYLCASRGQGGGEQYFGPGTRLTVT.

This clone was seen more than once but under ten times. This chain connects TRBV7-9 to TRBJ1-4; 8 bases line up with TRBD1. Looked up from germline, CDR1 is SEHNR and CDR2 is FQNEAQ (reference sequence). V was clipped by 5 bases and J by 7 bases; unmatched bases: 6. The CDR3 is made up of 14 amino acids. The CDR3 is CASSPQGALEKLFF. CDR3 DNA sequence: TGTGCCAGCAGCCCGCAGGGGGCGCTTGAAAAACTGTTTTTT.

CDR3 in amino acids: CASSLGGRGNTEAFF. The CDR3 DNA follows: TGTGCCAGCAGCTTAGGTGGCAGGGGGAACACTGAAGCTTTCTTT. The V call is TRBV7-6, the J call TRBJ1-1; possible D gene TRBD1, 6 bases. Deletions cut 1 base from V and 1 base from J, with 10 bases between. This CDR3 has 15 amino acids. Germline V gene data show CDR1 as SGHVS and CDR2 as FNYEAQ.

This sequence joins TRBV21-1 and TRBJ1-2; TRBD1 reflects the table's D call only, with no check against the DNA. TRBV21-1 is designated a pseudogene. The CDR3 totals 19 residues. CDR3 protein: CASSKRFHATGALNYGYTF. The CDR3 DNA is TGTGCCAGCAGCAAAAGGTTTCATGCAACAGGGGCGCTAAACTATGGCTACACCTTC.

This rearrangement joins TRBV9 to TRBJ2-5, with TRBD1 matching 8 bases. Germline CDR1 is SGDLS and CDR2 is YYNGEE. V lost 2 bases to trimming and J lost 5 bases; unmatched junction nucleotides: 5. This CDR3 has 14 residues. The CDR3 reads CASSVQGAGETQYF. CDR3 in DNA: TGTGCCAGCAGCGTCCAGGGGGCTGGGGAGACCCAGTACTTC.

V and J are TRBV18 and TRBJ2-2; maybe TRBD1 (6 bases). The V end lost 6 bases, the J end lost 6 bases, and 17 bases lay between the germline ends. CDR3 size: 15 residues. CDR1 and CDR2 (germline): KGHSH, LQKENI. CDR3 region: CASSPEGESAGELFF. Written as DNA, the CDR3 is TGTGCCAGCTCCCCCGAGGGGGAGAGTGCCGGGGAGCTGTTTTTT.

The CDR3 here is CATSRDRAYTGELFF. CDR3 DNA sequence: TGTGCCACCAGCAGAGATCGAGCGTACACCGGGGAGCTGTTTTTT. The chain has TRBV15 and TRBJ2-2; D call uncertain. CDR3 length equals 15 residues. Looked up from germline, CDR1 is LNHNV and CDR2 is YYDKDF (reference sequence). The V end was cut by 0 bases, the J end by 3 bases, with 8 bases between.

The chain joins TRBV5-1 to TRBJ2-7; the D gene is possibly TRBD1 (5 bases). The CDR3 covers 15 residues. Per germline, CDR1 SGHRS and CDR2 YFSETQ. V lost 1 base to trimming and J lost 0 bases, with 11 bases between them. The CDR3 here is CASSLRGSPSYEQYF. The CDR3 region has the DNA TGCGCCAGCAGCTTGAGGGGCAGCCCCTCCTACGAGCAGTACTTC.